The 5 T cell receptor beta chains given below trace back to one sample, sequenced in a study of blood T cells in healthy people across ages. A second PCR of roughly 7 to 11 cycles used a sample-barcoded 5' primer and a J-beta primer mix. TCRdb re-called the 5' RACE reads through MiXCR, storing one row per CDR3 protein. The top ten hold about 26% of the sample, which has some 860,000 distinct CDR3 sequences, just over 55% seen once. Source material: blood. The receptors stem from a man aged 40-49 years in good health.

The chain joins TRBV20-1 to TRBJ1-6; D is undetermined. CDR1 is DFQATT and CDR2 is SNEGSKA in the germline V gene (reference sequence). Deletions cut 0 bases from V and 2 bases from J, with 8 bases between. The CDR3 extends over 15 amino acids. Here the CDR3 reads CSARDRVTYNSPLHF. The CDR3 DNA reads TGCAGTGCTAGAGATAGGGTTACCTATAATTCACCCCTCCACTTT.

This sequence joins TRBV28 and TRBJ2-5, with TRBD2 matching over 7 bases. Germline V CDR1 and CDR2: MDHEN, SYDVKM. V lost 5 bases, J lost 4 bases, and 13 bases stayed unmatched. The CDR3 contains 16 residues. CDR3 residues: CASSPVGGGETETQYF. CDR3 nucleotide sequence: TGTGCCAGCAGTCCCGTTGGCGGGGGAGAGACAGAGACCCAGTACTTC.

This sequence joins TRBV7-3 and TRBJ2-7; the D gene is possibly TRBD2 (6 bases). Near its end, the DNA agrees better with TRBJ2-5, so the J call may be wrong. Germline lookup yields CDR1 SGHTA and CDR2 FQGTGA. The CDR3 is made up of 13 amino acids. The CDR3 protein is CASSSSARGTQYF. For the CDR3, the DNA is TGTGCCAGCAGCTCTAGCGCTCGAGGGACCCAGTACTTC.

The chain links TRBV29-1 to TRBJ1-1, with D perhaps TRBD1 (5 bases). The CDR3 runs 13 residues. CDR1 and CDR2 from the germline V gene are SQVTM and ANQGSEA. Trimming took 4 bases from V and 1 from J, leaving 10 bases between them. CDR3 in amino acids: CSVVMGRNTEAFF. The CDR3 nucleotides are TGCAGCGTTGTCATGGGGCGGAACACTGAAGCTTTCTTT.

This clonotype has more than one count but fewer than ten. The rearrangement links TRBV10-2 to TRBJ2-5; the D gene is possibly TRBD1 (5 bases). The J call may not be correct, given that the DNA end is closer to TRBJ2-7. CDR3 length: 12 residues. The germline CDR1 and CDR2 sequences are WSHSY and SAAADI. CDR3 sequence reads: CASRDTGSEQYF. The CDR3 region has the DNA TGCGCCAGCAGAGATACAGGCTCCGAGCAGTACTTC.